The T cell receptor beta chain described here comes from a study of early T cells in non-severe SARS-CoV-2 infection. Study-level background: Sequencing used unsorted whole-blood bulk RNA, so chains lack pairing.

This clonotype was seen ten or more times. The antigen is undetermined. Findings and limits, study-wide: VDJdb matching favored anti-spike CD8 responses, missing private and CD4 specificities.

Attached unique molecular identifiers marked individual cDNA molecules. In TCRdb, the 5' RACE reads were re-called with MiXCR into one record per CDR3 protein. This sample has some 91,000 distinct CDR3 sequences, with around 10% found just once. The sequenced sample was whole blood, obtained at baseline. The sequence derives from an adult who was a healthcare worker with PCR-confirmed SARS-CoV-2 infection or an uninfected control (not recorded which).

CDR3 bases: TGCGCCAGCAGGTCGACAGGGACCGAGACCCAGTACTTC. Translation: CASRSTGTETQYF. The V call is TRBV5-1, the J call TRBJ2-5; TRBD1 matches 7 bases. Germline loops: CDR1 SGHRS, CDR2 YFSETQ. V was pared by 5 bases and J by 5 bases, with 6 bases of the junction left unmatched. The CDR3 runs 13 residues.